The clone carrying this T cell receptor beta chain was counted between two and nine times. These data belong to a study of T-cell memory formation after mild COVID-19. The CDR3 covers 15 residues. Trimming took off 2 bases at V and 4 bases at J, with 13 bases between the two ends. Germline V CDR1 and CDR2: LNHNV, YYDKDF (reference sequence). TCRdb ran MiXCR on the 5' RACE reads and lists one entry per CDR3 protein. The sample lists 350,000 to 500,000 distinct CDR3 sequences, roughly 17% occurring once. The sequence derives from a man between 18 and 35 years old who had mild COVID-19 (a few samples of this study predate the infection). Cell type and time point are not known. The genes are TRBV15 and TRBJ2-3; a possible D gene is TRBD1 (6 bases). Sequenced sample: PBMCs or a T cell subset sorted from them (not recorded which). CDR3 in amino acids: CATSRQGPRADTQYF. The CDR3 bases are TGTGCCACCAGCAGACAGGGGCCCCGAGCAGATACGCAGTATTTT. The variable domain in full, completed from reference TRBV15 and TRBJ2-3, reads DAMVIQNPRYQVTQFGKPVTLSCSQTLNHNVMYWYQQKSSQAPKLLFHYYDKDFNNEADTPDNFQSRRPNTSFCFLDIRSPGLGDTAMYLCATSRQGPRADTQYFGPGTRLTVL.